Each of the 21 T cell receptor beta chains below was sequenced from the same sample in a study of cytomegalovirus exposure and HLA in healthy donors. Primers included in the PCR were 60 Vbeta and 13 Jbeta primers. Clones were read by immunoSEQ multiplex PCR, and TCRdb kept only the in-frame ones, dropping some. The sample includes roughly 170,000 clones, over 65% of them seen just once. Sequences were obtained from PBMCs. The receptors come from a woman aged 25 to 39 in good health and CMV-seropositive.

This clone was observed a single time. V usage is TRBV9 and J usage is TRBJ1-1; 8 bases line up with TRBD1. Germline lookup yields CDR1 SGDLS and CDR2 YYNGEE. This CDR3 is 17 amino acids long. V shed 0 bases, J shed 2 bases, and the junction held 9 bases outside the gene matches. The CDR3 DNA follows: TGTGCCAGCAGCGTAGACACAGGGGGATCCTTTAACACTGAAGCTTTCTTT. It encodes CASSVDTGGSFNTEAFF.

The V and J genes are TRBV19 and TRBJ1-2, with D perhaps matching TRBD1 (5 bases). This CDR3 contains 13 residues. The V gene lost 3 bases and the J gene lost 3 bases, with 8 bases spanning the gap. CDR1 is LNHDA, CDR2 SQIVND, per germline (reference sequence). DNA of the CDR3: TGTGCCAGTAGTATTACCAGGGACTATGGCTACACCTTC. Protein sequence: CASSITRDYGYTF.

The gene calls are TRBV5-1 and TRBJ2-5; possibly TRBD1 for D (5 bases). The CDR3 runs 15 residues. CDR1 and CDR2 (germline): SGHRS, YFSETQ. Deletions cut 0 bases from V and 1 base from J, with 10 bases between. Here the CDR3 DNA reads TGCGCCAGCAGCTTGGCCCGACAGACCCAAGAGACCCAGTACTTC. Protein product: CASSLARQTQETQYF.

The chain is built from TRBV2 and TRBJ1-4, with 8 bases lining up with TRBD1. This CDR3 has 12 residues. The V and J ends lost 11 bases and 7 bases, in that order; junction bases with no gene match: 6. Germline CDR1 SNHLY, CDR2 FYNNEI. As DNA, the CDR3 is TGTGCCGATCAGGACAGGGCTGAAAAACTGTTTTTT. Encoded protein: CADQDRAEKLFF.

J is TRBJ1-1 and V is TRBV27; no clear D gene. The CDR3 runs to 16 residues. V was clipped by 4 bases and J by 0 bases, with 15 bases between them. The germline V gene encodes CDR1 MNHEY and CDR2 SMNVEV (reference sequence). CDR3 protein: CASSSPASALNTEAFF. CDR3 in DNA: TGTGCCAGCAGTTCCCCCGCAAGCGCTTTGAACACTGAAGCTTTCTTT.

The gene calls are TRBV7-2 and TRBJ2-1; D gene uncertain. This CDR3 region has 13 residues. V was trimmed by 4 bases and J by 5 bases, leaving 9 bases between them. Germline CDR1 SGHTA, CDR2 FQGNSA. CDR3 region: CASSSQLNNEQFF. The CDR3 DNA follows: TGTGCCAGCAGCTCCCAACTTAACAATGAGCAGTTCTTC.

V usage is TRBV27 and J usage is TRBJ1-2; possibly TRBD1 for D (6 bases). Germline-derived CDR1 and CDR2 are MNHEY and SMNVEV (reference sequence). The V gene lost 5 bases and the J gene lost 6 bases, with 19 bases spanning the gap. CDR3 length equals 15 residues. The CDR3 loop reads CASSPSQGNLDGYTF. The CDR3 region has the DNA TGTGCCAGCAGTCCCTCACAGGGAAATTTGGATGGCTACACCTTC.

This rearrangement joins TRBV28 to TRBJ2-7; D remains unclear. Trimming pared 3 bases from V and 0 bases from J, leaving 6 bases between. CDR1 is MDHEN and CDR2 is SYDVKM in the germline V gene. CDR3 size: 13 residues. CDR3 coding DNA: TGTGCCAGCAGTTTTCCAGACTCCTACGAGCAGTACTTC. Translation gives CASSFPDSYEQYF.

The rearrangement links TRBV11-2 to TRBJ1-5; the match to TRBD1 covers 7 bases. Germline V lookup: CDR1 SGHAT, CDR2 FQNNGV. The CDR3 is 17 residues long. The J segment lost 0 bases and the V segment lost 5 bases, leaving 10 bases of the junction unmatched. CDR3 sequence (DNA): TGTGCCAGCAGCCCCGGGACAGAGCCCTATAGCAATCAGCCCCAGCATTTT. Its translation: CASSPGTEPYSNQPQHF.

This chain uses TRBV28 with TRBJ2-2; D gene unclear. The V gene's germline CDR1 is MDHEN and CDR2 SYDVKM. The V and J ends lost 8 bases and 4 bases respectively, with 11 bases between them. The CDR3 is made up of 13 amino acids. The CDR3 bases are TGTGCCAGCCAGGTGCAGGCCACCGGGGAGCTGTTTTTT. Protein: CASQVQATGELFF. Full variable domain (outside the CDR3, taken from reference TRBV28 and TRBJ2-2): DVKVTQSSRYLVKRTGEKVFLECVQDMDHENMFWYRQDPGLGLRLIYFSYDVKMKEKGDIPEGYSVSREKKERFSLILESASTNQTSMYLCASQVQATGELFFGEGSRLTVL.

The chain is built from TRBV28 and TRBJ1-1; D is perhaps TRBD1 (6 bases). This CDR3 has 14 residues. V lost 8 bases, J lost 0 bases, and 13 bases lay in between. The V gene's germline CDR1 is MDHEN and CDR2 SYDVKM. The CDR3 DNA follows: TGTGCCAGCGGGGCAGGGGTTATGAACACTGAAGCTTTCTTT. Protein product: CASGAGVMNTEAFF.

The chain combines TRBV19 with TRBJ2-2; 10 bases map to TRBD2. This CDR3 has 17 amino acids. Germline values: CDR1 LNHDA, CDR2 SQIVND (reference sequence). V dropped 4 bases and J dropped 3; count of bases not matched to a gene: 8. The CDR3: CASSKSSGSRDTGELFF. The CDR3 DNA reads TGTGCCAGTAGTAAGTCTAGCGGGAGTAGAGACACCGGGGAGCTGTTTTTT.

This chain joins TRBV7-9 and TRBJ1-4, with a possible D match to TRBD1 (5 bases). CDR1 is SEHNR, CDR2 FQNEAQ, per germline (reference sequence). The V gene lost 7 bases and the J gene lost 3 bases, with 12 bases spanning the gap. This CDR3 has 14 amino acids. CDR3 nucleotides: TGTGCCAGCAACCGGGGGTTTGCTAATGAAAAACTGTTTTTT. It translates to CASNRGFANEKLFF.

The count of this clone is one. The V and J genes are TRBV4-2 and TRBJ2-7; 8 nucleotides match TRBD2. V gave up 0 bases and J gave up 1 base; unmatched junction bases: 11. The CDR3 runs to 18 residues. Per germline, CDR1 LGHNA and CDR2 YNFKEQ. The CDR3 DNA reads TGTGCCAGCAGCCAAGAGATGACGGGAGGGCTCTTTTCCTACGAGCAGTACTTC. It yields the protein CASSQEMTGGLFSYEQYF.

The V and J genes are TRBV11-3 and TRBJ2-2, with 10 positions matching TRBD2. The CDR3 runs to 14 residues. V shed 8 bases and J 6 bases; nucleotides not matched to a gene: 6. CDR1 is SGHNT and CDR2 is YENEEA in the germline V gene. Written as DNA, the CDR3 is TGTGCCAGCTGCGAACTAGCGGGATCCGGGGAGCTGTTTTTT. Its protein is CASCELAGSGELFF.

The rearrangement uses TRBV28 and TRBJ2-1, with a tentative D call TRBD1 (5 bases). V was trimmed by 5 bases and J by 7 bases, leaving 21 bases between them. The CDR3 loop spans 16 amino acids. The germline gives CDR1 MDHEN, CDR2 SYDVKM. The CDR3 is CASSPSLQGRRNEQFF. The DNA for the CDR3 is TGTGCCAGCAGTCCTTCTCTCCAGGGCCGACGAAATGAGCAGTTCTTC.

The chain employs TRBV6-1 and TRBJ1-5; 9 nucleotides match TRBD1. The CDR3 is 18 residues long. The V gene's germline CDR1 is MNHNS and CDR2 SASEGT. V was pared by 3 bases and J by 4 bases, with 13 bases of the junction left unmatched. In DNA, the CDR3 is TGTGCCAGCAGTGATACATGGAACAGGGGGCGCGGGAATCAGCCCCAGCATTTT. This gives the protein CASSDTWNRGRGNQPQHF.

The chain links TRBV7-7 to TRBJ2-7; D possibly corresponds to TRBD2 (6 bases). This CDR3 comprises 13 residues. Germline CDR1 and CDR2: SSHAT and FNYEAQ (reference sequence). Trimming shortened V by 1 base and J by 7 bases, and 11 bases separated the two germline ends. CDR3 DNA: TGTGCCAGCAGCTTAGAAATGGGGGGTGAGCAGTACTTC. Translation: CASSLEMGGEQYF.

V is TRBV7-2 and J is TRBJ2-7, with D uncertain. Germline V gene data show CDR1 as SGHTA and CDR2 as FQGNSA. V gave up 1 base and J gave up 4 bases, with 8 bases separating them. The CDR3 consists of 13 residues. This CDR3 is CASSLGLIYEQYF. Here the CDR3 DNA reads TGTGCCAGCAGCTTAGGACTTATTTACGAGCAGTACTTC.

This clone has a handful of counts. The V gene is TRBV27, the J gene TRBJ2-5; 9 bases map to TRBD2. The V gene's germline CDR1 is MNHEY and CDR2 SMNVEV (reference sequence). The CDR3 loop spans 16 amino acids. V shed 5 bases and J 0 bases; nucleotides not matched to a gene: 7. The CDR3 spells CASSPRLAGDQETQYF. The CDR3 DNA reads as TGTGCCAGCAGTCCTCGTTTAGCGGGGGACCAAGAGACCCAGTACTTC.

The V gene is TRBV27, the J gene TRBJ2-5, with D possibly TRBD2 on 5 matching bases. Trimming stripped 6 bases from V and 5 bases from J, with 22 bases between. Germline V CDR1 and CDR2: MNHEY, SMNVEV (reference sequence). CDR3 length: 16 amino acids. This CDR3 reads CASSPTPPGLTETQYF. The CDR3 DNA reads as TGTGCCAGCAGCCCAACCCCACCCGGACTGACGGAGACCCAGTACTTC.